One and the same sample provided the 19 T cell receptor beta chains below, sequenced in a study of CD8 T cells in ankylosing spondylitis. TCRdb recomputed calls from the 5' RACE reads with MiXCR, one row per CDR3 protein. The table shows some 340,000 distinct CDR3 sequences, with roughly 14% occurring only once. Material for sequencing was blood, either unsorted or a sorted T cell fraction (not recorded which). The receptor source for this set is a male donor with ankylosing spondylitis or in good health (not recorded which).

This clonotype has only a few counts. The genes are TRBV3-1 and TRBJ2-1; perhaps TRBD2 as D (6 bases). The CDR3 loop spans 15 amino acids. V was cut by 3 bases and J by 7 bases, with 16 bases left in between. Germline V gives CDR1 LGHDT, CDR2 YNNKEL (reference sequence). This chain's CDR3 is CASSHRPGGRNEQFF. CDR3 nucleotide sequence: TGTGCCAGCAGCCATCGCCCTGGGGGGAGGAATGAGCAGTTCTTC.

The chain is built from TRBV7-2 and TRBJ2-7; D is ambiguous. The CDR3 is 15 amino acids. Trimming took off 5 bases at V and 2 bases at J, with 16 bases between the two ends. In germline, CDR1 is SGHTA, CDR2 FQGNSA. Here the CDR3 reads CASSPTTGPPYEQYF. CDR3 coding DNA: TGTGCCAGCAGCCCTACGACCGGACCACCCTACGAGCAGTACTTC.

The chain couples TRBV29-1 to TRBJ1-2, with 10 nucleotides matching TRBD1. Germline CDR1 is SQVTM and CDR2 is ANQGSEA. The CDR3 has 14 residues. Trimming cost V 8 bases and J 1 base; bases outside gene matches: 7. This chain's CDR3 is CSSLDRGINYGYTF. CDR3 in DNA: TGCAGCTCCCTGGACAGGGGGATTAACTATGGCTACACCTTC.

The CDR3 bases are TGTGCCAGCAGTAACCCGGAGGCTAGCCTGCTTAGCACAGATACGCAGTATTTT. This translates into CASSNPEASLLSTDTQYF. V is TRBV25-1 and J is TRBJ2-3; TRBD2 might be the D (5 bases). The V end was cut by 5 bases, the J end by 0 bases, with 21 bases between. CDR1 and CDR2 from the germline V gene are MGHDK and SYGVNS. This CDR3 comprises 18 residues.

This chain links TRBV12-3 or TRBV12-4 with TRBJ1-4, with D tentatively TRBD1 (5 bases). The CDR3 runs to 11 residues. V lost 7 bases and J 11 bases, leaving 11 bases between the germline ends. The CDR3 DNA sequence: TGTGCCAGCACTCTCGGGGACAAACTGTTTTTT. Its protein is CASTLGDKLFF.

CDR3 nucleotide sequence: TGTGCCAGCAGCCTAATCGGACAGAACGAGCAGTACTTC. Translated, it gives CASSLIGQNEQYF. The chain links TRBV5-5 to TRBJ2-7, with a tentative D call TRBD1 (6 bases). The V gene lost 4 bases and the J gene lost 5 bases, with 13 bases spanning the gap. CDR1 SGHKS and CDR2 YYEKEE come from the germline V gene (reference sequence). This CDR3 is 13 amino acids long.

This clonotype was seen a handful of times. The CDR3 nucleotides are TGTGCCAGCAGTTCACGACAGGACCCTTATAACATTCAGTACTTC. Protein sequence: CASSSRQDPYNIQYF. The V gene is TRBV12-3 or TRBV12-4, the J gene TRBJ2-4, with a weak D call TRBD1 (6 bases). The CDR3 consists of 15 residues. V lost 4 bases and J lost 7, with 17 bases in between.

This clonotype was counted a few times. The rearrangement links TRBV5-1 to TRBJ2-2; no clear D. The CDR3 covers 12 residues. Germline-derived CDR1 and CDR2 are SGHRS and YFSETQ. Trimming took off 4 bases at V and 8 bases at J, with 9 bases between the two ends. In DNA, the CDR3 is TGCGCCAGCAGCCCGCAATTTGGGGAGCTGTTTTTT. Translated: CASSPQFGELFF.

The rearrangement joins TRBV12-3 or TRBV12-4 to TRBJ2-1; TRBD2 matches at 10 bases. This CDR3 spans 16 amino acids. Germline trimming cut 3 bases from V and 10 bases from J; bases unmatched to any gene: 12. For the CDR3, the DNA is TGTGCCAGCAGTTTGCGTAGGCTAGCGGGAGTAGACGAGCAGTTCTTC. Residues: CASSLRRLAGVDEQFF.

This clonotype was detected only a few times. J is TRBJ2-2 and V is TRBV4-1; 10 bases line up with TRBD2. V dropped 2 bases and J dropped 4; count of bases not matched to a gene: 13. The germline V gene has CDR1 MGHRA and CDR2 YSYEKL. The CDR3 has 19 amino acids. CDR3 sequence reads: CASSQIGTSDKSGTGELFF. The CDR3 bases are TGCGCCAGCAGCCAAATCGGGACTAGCGACAAGAGTGGCACCGGGGAGCTGTTTTTT.

This clonotype was recorded a few times. V and J are TRBV5-6 and TRBJ2-5; D is perhaps TRBD1 or TRBD2 (5 bases each). The ends were cut back, 0 bases at V and 4 bases at J, with 13 bases in the middle. Per the germline V gene, CDR1 is SGHDT and CDR2 is YYEEEE. The CDR3 has 15 amino acids. CDR3 nucleotide sequence: TGTGCCAGCAGCTTGGGACAGCTACGGGGAGAGACCCAGTACTTC. It translates to CASSLGQLRGETQYF. Drawing the rest from reference TRBV5-6 and TRBJ2-5, the complete variable domain is DAGVTQSPTHLIKTRGQQVTLRCSPKSGHDTVSWYQQALGQGPQFIFQYYEEEERQRGNFPDRFSGHQFPNYSSELNVNALLLGDSALYLCASSLGQLRGETQYFGPGTRLLVL.

This clonotype was observed at least ten times. The CDR3 reads CASSLSGSNEKLFF. For the CDR3, the DNA is TGTGCCAGCAGCTTATCGGGGAGTAATGAAAAACTGTTTTTT. J is TRBJ1-4 and V is TRBV7-2; D call uncertain. V shed 2 bases and J shed 4 bases, with 8 bases lying between them. The germline V gene has CDR1 SGHTA and CDR2 FQGNSA. CDR3 length: 14 residues.

The chain employs TRBV11-2 and TRBJ2-5; D remains ambiguous. CDR3 size: 14 residues. Looked up from germline, CDR1 is SGHAT and CDR2 is FQNNGV. V was cut by 4 bases and J by 4 bases, with 13 bases left in between. The CDR3 sequence: CASSSPGLGETQYF. In DNA, the CDR3 is TGTGCCAGCAGCTCCCCTGGTTTGGGAGAGACCCAGTACTTC.

The chain links TRBV3-1 to TRBJ1-1; tentatively, D is TRBD1 (5 bases). V shed 4 bases and J shed 5 bases, with 11 bases lying between them. The CDR3 sequence is 13 residues long. Germline lookup yields CDR1 LGHDT and CDR2 YNNKEL (reference sequence). CDR3 sequence reads: CASSPREGTEAFF. CDR3 nucleotides: TGTGCCAGCAGCCCCCGGGAGGGGACTGAAGCTTTCTTT.

The chain joins TRBV18 to TRBJ1-2; 9 bases align to TRBD1. From germline, CDR1 is KGHSH and CDR2 LQKENI. The CDR3 consists of 15 residues. The J segment lost 3 bases and the V segment lost 4 bases, leaving 6 bases of the junction unmatched. CDR3 DNA sequence: TGTGCCAGCTCACGGAATACAGGGGGCGACTATGGCTACACCTTC. Protein sequence: CASSRNTGGDYGYTF.

This chain connects TRBV11-2 to TRBJ2-1, with 8 bases fitting TRBD1. Losses at the gene ends were 6 bases for V and 3 bases for J; bases not matched to a gene: 13. Germline V lookup: CDR1 SGHAT, CDR2 FQNNGV. This CDR3 region has 17 residues. Here the CDR3 DNA reads TGTGCCAGCAGGGACAGGGTTACCACCATTTACTACAATGAGCAGTTCTTC. This gives the protein CASRDRVTTIYYNEQFF.

This clonotype was found a few times. The gene calls are TRBV4-1 and TRBJ2-1; no firm D call. V lost 0 bases and J lost 4, with 7 bases in between. CDR1 is MGHRA and CDR2 is YSYEKL in the germline V gene. The CDR3 spans 14 residues. The CDR3 region is CASSQEALYNEQFF. CDR3 DNA: TGCGCCAGCAGCCAAGAAGCCCTGTACAATGAGCAGTTCTTC.

This chain uses TRBV5-5 with TRBJ1-2, with a possible D match to TRBD1 (6 bases). Deletions cut 4 bases from V and 0 bases from J, with 16 bases between. Germline V gene data show CDR1 as SGHKS and CDR2 as YYEKEE (reference sequence). The CDR3 length is 16 residues. CDR3 bases: TGTGCCAGCAGCCCGGACAGAACAAGCTCTAACTATGGCTACACCTTC. Translated: CASSPDRTSSNYGYTF.

V is TRBV20-1 and J is TRBJ2-1; tentative D call: TRBD1 (5 bases). CDR1 is DFQATT, CDR2 SNEGSKA, per germline (reference sequence). The V end was cut by 8 bases, the J end by 8 bases, with 19 bases between. The CDR3 contains 13 residues. The CDR3 DNA reads TGCAGTCCCAGCCAGGGAATCCGCGATGAGCAGTTCTTC. Amino acids: CSPSQGIRDEQFF.